These 32 T cell receptor beta chains came from one sample sequenced in a study of blood T cell repertoires in COVID-19. TCRdb keeps only in-frame clones here, not all; method: immunoSEQ multiplex PCR. The repertoire holds 300,000 or so clones, more than 75% seen once, with 2.6% in the top ten. Sequencing was carried out using PBMCs or T cells enriched from blood (not recorded which). These receptors originate from a man aged 60 to 69 who had recovered from COVID-19.

The V and J genes are TRBV28 and TRBJ1-1; D is unclear. CDR3 length: 14 amino acids. Deletions cut 1 base from V and 1 base from J, with 7 bases between. Germline CDR1 reads MDHEN; CDR2 reads SYDVKM. The CDR3, as DNA: TGTGCCAGCAGTTTATATGAGGGGAACACTGAAGCTTTCTTT. It translates to CASSLYEGNTEAFF.

V is TRBV19 and J is TRBJ2-2; D unclear. Trimming shortened V by 0 bases and J by 8 bases, and 7 bases separated the two germline ends. The CDR3 is 13 residues long. Germline V gene data show CDR1 as LNHDA and CDR2 as SQIVND (reference sequence). DNA of the CDR3: TGTGCCAGTAGTATAGAGAGGCGAGGGGAGCTGTTTTTT. As protein: CASSIERRGELFF.

The chain combines TRBV28 with TRBJ2-7, with 12 bases aligning to TRBD1. The CDR3 consists of 15 residues. The germline V gene has CDR1 MDHEN and CDR2 SYDVKM. Trimming removed 6 bases from V and 3 bases from J; junction bases left unmatched: 6. The CDR3 nucleotides are TGTGCCAGCAGGTCCGGGACAGGGGGCAACTACGAGCAGTACTTC. Translated, it gives CASRSGTGGNYEQYF. The full variable domain, completed using reference TRBV28 and TRBJ2-7, is DVKVTQSSRYLVKRTGEKVFLECVQDMDHENMFWYRQDPGLGLRLIYFSYDVKMKEKGDIPEGYSVSREKKERFSLILESASTNQTSMYLCASRSGTGGNYEQYFGPGTRLTVT.

The V and J genes are TRBV12-3 or TRBV12-4 and TRBJ2-1; 8 nucleotides align to TRBD2. The V gene end was trimmed by 5 bases and the J gene end by 13 bases; junction bases not matched to a gene: 7. The CDR3 runs to 12 residues. The CDR3 reads CASSLLAGGQFF. CDR3 DNA: TGTGCCAGCAGTCTACTCGCGGGGGGCCAGTTCTTC.

The rearrangement links TRBV6-2 or TRBV6-3 to TRBJ2-1; 12 bases match TRBD2. Losses at the gene ends were 2 bases for V and 6 bases for J; bases not matched to a gene: 5. Germline CDR1 reads MNHEY; CDR2 reads SVGEGT. The CDR3 totals 16 residues. The CDR3 loop is CASSYRLAGGSNEQFF. CDR3 sequence (DNA): TGTGCCAGCAGTTACCGTCTAGCGGGGGGGAGCAATGAGCAGTTCTTC.

Points on this clone: Other DNA sequences of this sample code for an identical CDR3. This chain joins TRBV6-5 and TRBJ1-1; perhaps TRBD1 as D (6 bases). This CDR3 spans 14 amino acids. The V end lost 0 bases, the J end lost 4 bases, and 9 bases lay between the germline ends. CDR1 and CDR2 from the germline V gene are MNHEY and SVGAGI. In DNA, the CDR3 is TGTGCCAGCAGTTACTCACAGGGAGCCACTGAAGCTTTCTTT. Translation gives CASSYSQGATEAFF.

The chain uses TRBV29-1 and TRBJ1-3, with D possibly being TRBD1 (5 bases). The CDR3 covers 12 residues. V lost 7 bases to trimming and J lost 7 bases, with 14 bases between them. Germline V lookup: CDR1 SQVTM, CDR2 ANQGSEA. The CDR3 DNA reads as TGCAGCGGGACGAGGGAGGGGAACACCATATATTTT. This translates into CSGTREGNTIYF.

There are a few counts of this clone. V gene TRBV20-1 combines with J gene TRBJ1-2; no firm D call. The CDR3 contains 11 residues. Germline V lookup: CDR1 DFQATT, CDR2 SNEGSKA (reference sequence). Trimming stripped 7 bases from V and 8 bases from J, with 14 bases between. The CDR3 sequence: CSVSIKEGYTF. The DNA of the CDR3 is TGCAGTGTCAGCATTAAGGAGGGCTACACCTTC.

The chain links TRBV7-9 to TRBJ1-2; D unclear. The CDR3 contains 14 residues. Germline V lookup: CDR1 SEHNR, CDR2 FQNEAQ (reference sequence). V shed 5 bases and J shed 1 base, with 11 bases lying between them. The CDR3 bases are TGTGCCAGCAGCCGGGCGGGAGTTAACTATGGCTACACCTTC. Its translation: CASSRAGVNYGYTF. The whole variable domain, filled in from reference TRBV7-9 and TRBJ1-2, reads DTGVSQNPRHKITKRGQNVTFRCDPISEHNRLYWYRQTLGQGPEFLTYFQNEAQLEKSRLLSDRFSAERPKGSFSTLEIQRTEQGDSAMYLCASSRAGVNYGYTFGSGTRLTVV.

The chain is built from TRBV6-5 and TRBJ2-7; D is possibly TRBD1 (6 bases). Germline V lookup: CDR1 MNHEY, CDR2 SVGAGI. V lost 5 bases and J 4 bases, leaving 18 bases between the germline ends. The CDR3 extends over 15 amino acids. Written as DNA, the CDR3 is TGTGCCAGCAGTAACGAACAGGGTACGGGGTACGAGCAGTACTTC. Encoded protein: CASSNEQGTGYEQYF.

The chain carries TRBV5-1 and TRBJ2-3, with 8 positions matching TRBD2. The ends lost 2 bases at V and 3 bases at J; junction bases unmatched: 8. The CDR3 consists of 16 residues. The V gene's germline CDR1 is SGHRS and CDR2 YFSETQ. The CDR3 DNA follows: TGCGCCAGCAGCTTACCCGGGAGGGCCGGAACAGATACGCAGTATTTT. Its translation is CASSLPGRAGTDTQYF.

The J gene is TRBJ1-6, the V gene TRBV9, with D perhaps TRBD1 (5 bases). Trimming removed 3 bases at V and 6 bases at J, with 16 bases between. Germline V gene sequence: CDR1 SGDLS, CDR2 YYNGEE. CDR3 length: 16 amino acids. CDR3 DNA sequence: TGTGCCAGCAGCGGGTCCCGCGGGACTAGTAATTCACCCCTCCACTTT. Its protein is CASSGSRGTSNSPLHF.

The chain has TRBV27 and TRBJ2-5; 9 nucleotides agree with TRBD1. V was clipped by 5 bases and J by 7 bases; unmatched bases: 11. The CDR3 is made up of 15 amino acids. CDR1 is MNHEY, CDR2 SMNVEV, per germline (reference sequence). The CDR3 region has the DNA TGTGCCAGCAGTGGGGGGGGACAGGGACCAGGGACCCAGTACTTC. This gives the protein CASSGGGQGPGTQYF.

The chain has TRBV4-3 and TRBJ1-2, with TRBD1 identical over 7 bases. This CDR3 is 15 amino acids long. Germline lookup yields CDR1 LGHNA and CDR2 YSLEER. V dropped 1 base and J dropped 4; count of bases not matched to a gene: 6. The CDR3 DNA sequence: TGCGCCAGCAGCCAAGGACGACAGGGAGGCTATGGCTACACCTTC. Translation: CASSQGRQGGYGYTF.

The chain combines TRBV7-6 with TRBJ2-1; TRBD1 might be the D (5 bases). From germline, CDR1 is SGHVS and CDR2 FNYEAQ. Trimming stripped 3 bases from V and 1 base from J, with 19 bases between. CDR3 length: 18 amino acids. The CDR3 coding sequence is TGTGCCAGCAGCTTGGATCCTCCAGGGATTGTGTCCTACAATGAGCAGTTCTTC. Amino acid sequence: CASSLDPPGIVSYNEQFF.

V and J are TRBV14 and TRBJ1-1; D perhaps matches TRBD1 (5 bases). The germline V and J ends were trimmed by 1 base and 1 base, with 13 bases remaining between them. The CDR3 sequence is 16 residues long. Per the germline V gene, CDR1 is SGHDN and CDR2 is FVKESK. CDR3 DNA: TGTGCCAGCAGCCAAGGGCAGGGTTGGGGGAACACTGAAGCTTTCTTT. This translates into CASSQGQGWGNTEAFF.

V is TRBV12-3 or TRBV12-4 and J is TRBJ1-4; D not resolved. The V and J ends lost 8 bases and 3 bases respectively, with 10 bases between them. This CDR3 spans 13 amino acids. The CDR3 here is CASAAPANEKLFF. CDR3 in DNA: TGTGCCAGCGCCGCCCCGGCTAATGAAAAACTGTTTTTT.

This rearrangement joins TRBV6-6 to TRBJ2-7; TRBD1 agrees at 7 bases. The CDR3 has 16 amino acids. Germline CDR1 is MNHNY and CDR2 is SVGAGI (reference sequence). Trimming cost V 2 bases and J 5 bases; bases outside gene matches: 12. The CDR3 nucleotides read TGTGCCAGCAGTTACCGGAACAGGGGCTCCCGAAACGAGCAGTACTTC. It yields the protein CASSYRNRGSRNEQYF.

V gene TRBV7-2 combines with J gene TRBJ2-2, with 9 bases identical to TRBD1. V lost 2 bases, J lost 1 base, and 5 bases stayed unmatched. The CDR3 totals 17 residues. Germline CDR1 and CDR2: SGHTA and FQGNSA. This CDR3 reads CASSLNRGLLNTGELFF. CDR3 coding DNA: TGTGCCAGCAGCTTAAACAGGGGGCTGTTGAACACCGGGGAGCTGTTTTTT.

The J gene is TRBJ2-1, the V gene TRBV29-1; TRBD1 aligns across 11 bases. Germline lookup yields CDR1 SQVTM and CDR2 ANQGSEA. V gave up 4 bases and J gave up 10 bases; unmatched junction bases: 3. The CDR3 loop spans 12 amino acids. CDR3 nucleotides: TGCAGCGTTGGGACAGGGGGCAGAGAGCAGTTCTTC. Protein: CSVGTGGREQFF.

This clone was picked up a small number of times. The chain carries TRBV6-5 and TRBJ2-3, with TRBD2 identical over 9 bases. The CDR3 contains 15 residues. Looked up from germline, CDR1 is MNHEY and CDR2 is SVGAGI. V shed 8 bases, J shed 2 bases, and the junction held 8 bases outside the gene matches. The CDR3, as DNA: TGTGCCAGCGCCTCGCGGGGGGGTTCCACAGATACGCAGTATTTT. Translating it yields CASASRGGSTDTQYF.

V gene TRBV20-1 combines with J gene TRBJ1-5; D is uncertain. V dropped 1 base and J dropped 9 bases, with 7 bases sitting between them. CDR1 and CDR2 from the germline V gene are DFQATT and SNEGSKA (reference sequence). This CDR3 is 11 amino acids long. CDR3 amino acids: CSARGAGPQHF. CDR3 sequence (DNA): TGCAGTGCTAGAGGGGCAGGGCCCCAGCATTTT.

This chain uses TRBV2 with TRBJ1-5; a weak D match, TRBD1 (6 bases). Trimming took off 5 bases at V and 5 bases at J, with 10 bases between the two ends. Looked up from germline, CDR1 is SNHLY and CDR2 is FYNNEI. This CDR3 spans 13 amino acids. CDR3 protein: CASSTGRDQPQHF. CDR3 in DNA: TGTGCCAGCAGTACAGGGCGGGATCAGCCCCAGCATTTT.

This clone has a count of ten or more. In nucleotides, the CDR3 is TGTGCCTGGAGCGAGGGGACAATAGCCAAAAACATTCAGTACTTC. Encoded protein: CAWSEGTIAKNIQYF. V is TRBV30 and J is TRBJ2-4; weak D call: TRBD1 (6 bases). Germline loops: CDR1 GTSNPN, CDR2 SVGIG (reference sequence). V shed 3 bases and J shed 0 bases, with 12 bases lying between them. This CDR3 has 15 amino acids.

The chain is built from TRBV4-1 and TRBJ1-3; no firm D call. Looked up from germline, CDR1 is MGHRA and CDR2 is YSYEKL. V lost 3 bases and J 0 bases, leaving 6 bases between the germline ends. CDR3 length: 14 residues. CDR3 protein: CASSQKSSGNTIYF. Written as DNA, the CDR3 is TGCGCCAGCAGCCAGAAGAGCTCTGGAAACACCATATATTTT.

This chain links TRBV28 with TRBJ2-7; TRBD1 matches 10 bases. This CDR3 has 15 residues. Germline V gives CDR1 MDHEN, CDR2 SYDVKM. V was pared by 6 bases and J by 6 bases, with 11 bases of the junction left unmatched. DNA for the CDR3: TGTGCCAGCAGCCCACCGGGACAGGGGTCCGGCGAGCAGTACTTC. Amino acid sequence: CASSPPGQGSGEQYF.

On this clone: Other DNA sequences in the sample encode the same CDR3. In nucleotides, the CDR3 is TGTGCCAGCTCGGGACAGGGGAACACTGAAGCTTTCTTT. Translated: CASSGQGNTEAFF. The V and J genes are TRBV2 and TRBJ1-1; 9 bases align to TRBD1. The junction had 2 bases not matched to a gene; V was cut back by 8 bases and J by 1 base. This CDR3 comprises 13 residues. Germline CDR1 is SNHLY and CDR2 is FYNNEI.

The rearrangement uses TRBV20-1 and TRBJ1-2; D gene ambiguous. V was clipped by 3 bases and J by 2 bases, with 7 bases between them. Germline loops: CDR1 DFQATT, CDR2 SNEGSKA (reference sequence). CDR3 size: 12 residues. The CDR3 loop is CSASTQNYGYTF. The DNA for the CDR3 is TGCAGTGCTAGTACACAAAACTATGGCTACACCTTC.

The chain joins TRBV5-1 to TRBJ1-1; 8 positions agree with TRBD1. This CDR3 contains 14 residues. The V gene's germline CDR1 is SGHRS and CDR2 YFSETQ. J was trimmed by 1 base and V by 4 bases; bases with no gene match: 3. The CDR3 reads CASSAGQANTEAFF. Written as DNA, the CDR3 is TGCGCCAGCAGCGCGGGACAGGCGAACACTGAAGCTTTCTTT. Using reference TRBV5-1 and TRBJ1-1 for the parts outside the CDR3, the full variable domain is KAGVTQTPRYLIKTRGQQVTLSCSPISGHRSVSWYQQTPGQGLQFLFEYFSETQRNKGNFPGRFSGRQFSNSRSEMNVSTLELGDSALYLCASSAGQANTEAFFGQGTRLTVV.

This clone was seen once. The chain links TRBV11-2 to TRBJ1-1; tentative D call: TRBD1 (5 bases). This CDR3 comprises 15 residues. Trimming left V 5 bases short and J 6 bases short, with 19 bases between. The germline CDR1 and CDR2 sequences are SGHAT and FQNNGV. CDR3 nucleotide sequence: TGTGCCAGCAGCGCCCCGGCAGGGTCTCAAGCTGAAGCTTTCTTT. As protein: CASSAPAGSQAEAFF. The variable domain in full, completed from reference TRBV11-2 and TRBJ1-1, reads EAGVAQSPRYKIIEKRQSVAFWCNPISGHATLYWYQQILGQGPKLLIQFQNNGVVDDSQLPKDRFSAERLKGVDSTLKIQPAKLEDSAVYLCASSAPAGSQAEAFFGQGTRLTVV.

The gene calls are TRBV27 and TRBJ1-2; tentatively, D is TRBD1 (5 bases). The germline V and J ends were trimmed by 5 bases and 6 bases, with 16 bases remaining between them. Germline V gene data show CDR1 as MNHEY and CDR2 as SMNVEV (reference sequence). The CDR3 spans 14 residues. This CDR3 is CASSREGYEDGYTF. CDR3 DNA sequence: TGTGCCAGCAGTCGGGAGGGGTATGAGGATGGCTACACCTTC.

The genes are TRBV7-9 and TRBJ1-3, with a possible D match to TRBD1 (5 bases). Trimming removed 3 bases at V and 0 bases at J, with 12 bases between. The CDR3 contains 16 residues. CDR1 SEHNR and CDR2 FQNEAQ come from the germline V gene (reference sequence). The CDR3 nucleotides are TGTGCCAGCAGCTTCGGGCGGGGGACCTCTGGAAACACCATATATTTT. Protein sequence: CASSFGRGTSGNTIYF.